The clone carrying this TCR beta chain occurred a few times. Its target is unknown. MiXCR was run by TCRdb on the RT-PCR reads, yielding one entry per CDR3 protein. The sample carries around 480,000 distinct CDR3 sequences, more than 15% recorded once. These data originate in a study of response to subunit inactivated influenza vaccine. With 0 bases removed from V and 3 bases from J, the gap between germline ends came to 9 bases. The CDR3 has 15 amino acids. The germline gives CDR1 LNHNV, CDR2 YYDKDF (reference sequence). Study findings and constraints: T cells newly recruited by each seasonal influenza vaccination are few, the authors suggested.

The source material was CD4+ T cells sorted from PBMCs, sampled around 25 months after vaccination. The rearrangement uses TRBV15 and TRBJ1-5; no clear D gene. The clonotype originates from a man aged 50-75 years who received an inactivated influenza vaccine. CDR3 DNA sequence: TGTGCCACCAGCAGAGATCCAGGATTCAATCAGCCCCAGCATTTT. Amino acids: CATSRDPGFNQPQHF.